These 25 T cell receptor beta chains came from one sample sequenced in a study of blood T cell repertoires in COVID-19. The repertoire was sequenced with immunoSEQ multiplex PCR; TCRdb's copy has only in-frame clones and lacks some. The table shows 250,000 or so clones, with more than 75% occurring only once. Sequencing was done on a sample of peripheral blood. The receptors shown here come from a woman in her thirties or forties who had recovered from COVID-19.

The genes are TRBV30 and TRBJ1-1; 8 bases fit TRBD1. Looked up from germline, CDR1 is GTSNPN and CDR2 is SVGIG (reference sequence). Unmatched junction bases numbered 9, after V lost 5 bases and J lost 7 bases. The CDR3 is 13 amino acids. Written as DNA, the CDR3 is TGTGCCTGGGTGGCAGGGGGCTATGGTGAAGCTTTCTTT. Its translation: CAWVAGGYGEAFF.

The V call is TRBV19, the J call TRBJ2-5; 9 nucleotides line up with TRBD2. V shed 1 base, J shed 7 bases, and the junction held 13 bases outside the gene matches. CDR1 is LNHDA, CDR2 SQIVND, per germline (reference sequence). This CDR3 has 17 residues. The CDR3 here is CASSIVSPGLAPGTQYF. The CDR3 nucleotides read TGTGCCAGTAGTATAGTTTCTCCTGGACTAGCGCCAGGGACCCAGTACTTC.

V usage is TRBV19 and J usage is TRBJ2-7; TRBD1 aligns across 8 bases. Looked up from germline, CDR1 is LNHDA and CDR2 is SQIVND (reference sequence). The CDR3 has 15 amino acids. V shed 3 bases, J shed 2 bases, and the junction held 6 bases outside the gene matches. The DNA of the CDR3 is TGTGCCAGTAGTATTGGGACAGGAACCCCCTACGAGCAGTACTTC. This sequence encodes CASSIGTGTPYEQYF.

J is TRBJ1-2 and V is TRBV25-1, with 8 bases matching TRBD1. CDR1 and CDR2 (germline): MGHDK, SYGVNS. V lost 7 bases to trimming and J lost 6 bases; unmatched junction nucleotides: 7. The CDR3 totals 13 residues. The CDR3 nucleotides are TGTGCCAGCACCCAGGACAGGGTGGATGGCTACACCTTC. It is translated as CASTQDRVDGYTF.

This clone was picked up a small number of times. The rearrangement joins TRBV30 to TRBJ2-2, with D perhaps matching TRBD2 (5 bases). Trimming stripped 3 bases from V and 2 bases from J, with 10 bases between. CDR3 length equals 14 residues. The germline CDR1 and CDR2 sequences are GTSNPN and SVGIG (reference sequence). CDR3 residues: CAWRPGVNTGELFF. Written as DNA, the CDR3 is TGTGCCTGGAGGCCCGGGGTTAACACCGGGGAGCTGTTTTTT.

V and J are TRBV9 and TRBJ2-1; D might be TRBD2 (6 bases). With 3 bases removed from V and 5 bases from J, the gap between germline ends came to 12 bases. Germline values: CDR1 SGDLS, CDR2 YYNGEE. The CDR3 has 14 amino acids. CDR3 loop: CASSATRLDNEQFF. As DNA, the CDR3 is TGTGCCAGCAGCGCGACTAGACTCGACAATGAGCAGTTCTTC.

In DNA form, the CDR3 reads TGTGCCATCGAGGCGGGAGGGAGGAATGAGCAGTTCTTC. Translating it yields CAIEAGGRNEQFF. This chain joins TRBV10-3 and TRBJ2-1, with 9 bases aligning to TRBD2. This CDR3 has 13 amino acids. Looked up from germline, CDR1 is ENHRY and CDR2 is SYGVKD. J gave up 7 bases and V 8 bases, and 6 bases lay outside the gene matches.

V gene TRBV18 combines with J gene TRBJ2-5; 10 bases agree with TRBD1. The germline V gene encodes CDR1 KGHSH and CDR2 LQKENI. Trimming took 4 bases from V and 3 from J; bases not matched to a gene: 5. The CDR3 has 15 residues. Here the CDR3 reads CASSQRDRGEETQYF. CDR3 bases: TGTGCCAGCTCACAACGGGACAGGGGAGAAGAGACCCAGTACTTC.

CDR3 in DNA: TGTGCCAGCAGTGACTCTGGGCCAGTGTGCGAGCAGTACGTC. It yields the protein CASSDSGPVCEQYV. The J gene is TRBJ2-7, the V gene TRBV6-4, with D unresolved. CDR3 length: 14 amino acids. V was shortened by 0 bases and J by 6 bases, with 12 bases between the two germline ends. Germline V gives CDR1 MRHNA, CDR2 SNTAGT.

To note about this clone: Other nucleotide sequences in the sample specify the same CDR3. The chain links TRBV5-4 to TRBJ2-5, with 7 bases fitting TRBD1. The CDR3 is 13 amino acids. The trim removed 4 bases at V and 3 bases at J, leaving 3 bases unmatched. Germline V CDR1 and CDR2: SGHNT, YYREEE (reference sequence). The CDR3 is CASSAGTEETQYF. The DNA of the CDR3 is TGTGCCAGCAGCGCTGGGACAGAAGAGACCCAGTACTTC.

The chain recombines TRBV7-9 with TRBJ1-2; 11 positions agree with TRBD1. The CDR3 is 16 residues long. Germline assignment: CDR1 SEHNR and CDR2 FQNEAQ (reference sequence). Trimming cost V 5 bases and J 2 bases; bases outside gene matches: 7. This chain's CDR3 is CASSHKGQGGNYGYTF. CDR3 sequence (DNA): TGTGCCAGCAGCCACAAGGGACAGGGGGGGAACTATGGCTACACCTTC.

V usage is TRBV6-5 and J usage is TRBJ2-1; maybe TRBD1 (5 bases). The CDR3 length is 15 residues. V lost 5 bases and J lost 0, with 11 bases in between. Germline V gives CDR1 MNHEY, CDR2 SVGAGI. In DNA form, the CDR3 reads TGTGCCAGCAGTCCAGGGCGAAGCTCCTACAATGAGCAGTTCTTC. Translated: CASSPGRSSYNEQFF.

The rearrangement joins TRBV5-1 to TRBJ1-1; no firm D call. The CDR3 covers 16 residues. CDR1 and CDR2 from the germline V gene are SGHRS and YFSETQ. V shed 2 bases and J shed 0 bases, with 14 bases lying between them. CDR3 nucleotides: TGCGCCAGCAGCTTTTCCGGACTCCGAATGAACACTGAAGCTTTCTTT. The encoded protein is CASSFSGLRMNTEAFF.

The rearrangement links TRBV11-2 to TRBJ1-2; D remains ambiguous. Germline V gives CDR1 SGHAT, CDR2 FQNNGV. CDR3 length: 11 residues. Trimming stripped 5 bases from V and 8 bases from J, with 9 bases between. CDR3 coding DNA: TGTGCCAGCAGCCCCCCCCGGGGCTACACCTTC. Its translation is CASSPPRGYTF. Based on the CDR3 plus reference TRBV11-2 and TRBJ1-2, the full variable domain is EAGVAQSPRYKIIEKRQSVAFWCNPISGHATLYWYQQILGQGPKLLIQFQNNGVVDDSQLPKDRFSAERLKGVDSTLKIQPAKLEDSAVYLCASSPPRGYTFGSGTRLTVV.

The chain is built from TRBV5-4 and TRBJ2-1; a possible D gene is TRBD2 (6 bases). CDR1 and CDR2 (germline): SGHNT, YYREEE (reference sequence). The CDR3 contains 16 residues. Trimming shortened V by 0 bases and J by 3 bases, and 13 bases separated the two germline ends. CDR3 sequence reads: CASSLGDSLYYNEQFF. CDR3 DNA: TGTGCCAGCAGCTTGGGGGACTCCCTATACTACAATGAGCAGTTCTTC.

This clone was observed once. The CDR3 protein is CASSPPAGATGELFF. CDR3 in DNA: TGCGCCAGCAGCCCACCCGCTGGAGCCACCGGGGAGCTGTTTTTT. The rearrangement uses TRBV4-3 and TRBJ2-2; D is unclear. Germline-derived CDR1 and CDR2 are LGHNA and YSLEER. CDR3 length: 15 residues. The ends were cut back, 4 bases at V and 4 bases at J, with 13 bases in the middle.

As regards this clone: The junction departs from germline at one end; a sequencing error may be responsible. The chain links TRBV6-1 to TRBJ1-2; D is unclear. The CDR3 length is 13 residues. Germline V gene data show CDR1 as MNHNS and CDR2 as SASEGT. DNA of the CDR3: TGTGCCAGCAGTGAACGTCGGAACTATGGCTACACTTTC. Its protein is CASSERRNYGYTF.

This chain connects TRBV7-3 to TRBJ2-7; 10 bases match TRBD2. The CDR3 is 15 residues long. Per germline, CDR1 SGHTA and CDR2 FQGTGA. J lost 6 bases, V lost 1 base, and 6 bases had no gene match. DNA for the CDR3: TGTGCCAGCAGCTTAAGTGGGACTAGCGCCGGCGAGCAGTACTTC. Translated, it gives CASSLSGTSAGEQYF.

This clone was seen once. The CDR3 DNA reads TGTGCCAGCTGTGCGGGTTCGGGGGCTAATGAAAAACTGTTTTTT. This gives the protein CASCAGSGANEKLFF. The genes are TRBV9 and TRBJ1-4; TRBD1 might be the D (5 bases). This CDR3 has 15 residues. Deletions cut 7 bases from V and 3 bases from J, with 16 bases between. Germline V gene lookup returns CDR1 SGDLS and CDR2 YYNGEE.

The chain employs TRBV5-5 and TRBJ2-5; 8 bases agree with TRBD2. The CDR3 has 16 residues. The germline CDR1 and CDR2 sequences are SGHKS and YYEKEE (reference sequence). V gave up 1 base and J gave up 5 bases; unmatched junction bases: 10. CDR3 sequence reads: CASSLLAGTSGETQYF. Written as DNA, the CDR3 is TGTGCCAGCAGCTTGCTGGCCGGGACTAGTGGGGAGACCCAGTACTTC.

The chain uses TRBV7-9 and TRBJ1-3; 9 bases are shared with TRBD1. CDR1 is SEHNR, CDR2 FQNEAQ, per germline (reference sequence). The CDR3 has 16 residues. After removal of 5 bases from V and 2 bases from J, the junction contained 7 bases not matched to a gene. CDR3 sequence: CASSQGTGTTGNTIYF. The CDR3 nucleotides are TGTGCCAGCAGCCAAGGGACAGGGACTACTGGAAACACCATATATTTT.

The table lists this clone with many counts. This chain links TRBV5-1 with TRBJ2-7, with a possible D match to TRBD2 (5 bases). V dropped 1 base and J dropped 4 bases, with 15 bases sitting between them. Per the germline V gene, CDR1 is SGHRS and CDR2 is YFSETQ. The CDR3 contains 15 residues. The CDR3 sequence: CASSLTLRTGYEQYF. The CDR3 DNA is TGCGCCAGCAGCTTGACTCTCCGGACGGGGTACGAGCAGTACTTC.

The chain employs TRBV24-1 and TRBJ2-2; maybe TRBD1 (6 bases). Per the germline V gene, CDR1 is KGHDR and CDR2 is SFDVKD. This CDR3 contains 14 residues. The V end was cut by 6 bases, the J end by 6 bases, with 13 bases between. This CDR3 reads CATSPQAGAGELFF. CDR3 DNA sequence: TGTGCCACCAGTCCCCAGGCAGGGGCCGGGGAGCTGTTTTTT.

The chain links TRBV20-1 to TRBJ2-1; D uncertain. Trimming took off 3 bases at V and 5 bases at J, with 2 bases between the two ends. The length of the CDR3 is 10 residues. Germline-derived CDR1 and CDR2 are DFQATT and SNEGSKA (reference sequence). The DNA for the CDR3 is TGCAGTGCTAGCGACAATGAGCAGTTCTTC. Encoded protein: CSASDNEQFF.

This clone showed up just a few times. The V and J genes are TRBV4-1 and TRBJ2-5; 10 bases map to TRBD2. This CDR3 comprises 16 residues. Germline CDR1 and CDR2: MGHRA and YSYEKL. J was trimmed by 5 bases and V by 0 bases; bases with no gene match: 6. CDR3 coding DNA: TGCGCCAGCAGCCAAGACCAAAGCGGGAGGGGGGAGACCCAGTACTTC. Its protein is CASSQDQSGRGETQYF.